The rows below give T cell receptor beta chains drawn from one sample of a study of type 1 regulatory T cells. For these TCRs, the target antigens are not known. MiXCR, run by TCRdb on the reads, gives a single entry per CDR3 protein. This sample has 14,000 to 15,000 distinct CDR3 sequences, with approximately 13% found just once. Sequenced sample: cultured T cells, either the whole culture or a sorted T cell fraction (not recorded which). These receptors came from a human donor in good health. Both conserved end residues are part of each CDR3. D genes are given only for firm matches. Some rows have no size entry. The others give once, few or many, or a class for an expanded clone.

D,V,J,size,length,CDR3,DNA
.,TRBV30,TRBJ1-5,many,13,CAFGTQGRQPQHF,TGTGCCTTCGGGACACAGGGACGTCAGCCCCAGCATTTT
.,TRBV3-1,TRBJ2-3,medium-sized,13,CASSRDLKDTQYF,TGTGCCAGCAGCCGGGACTTGAAAGATACGCAGTATTTT
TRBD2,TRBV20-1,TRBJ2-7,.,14,CSAKLAGVPWVQYF,TGCAGTGCTAAACTAGCGGGAGTCCCCTGGGTGCAGTACTTC
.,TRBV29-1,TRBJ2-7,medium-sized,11,CSVLESYEQYF,TGCAGCGTTCTGGAGTCCTACGAGCAGTACTTC
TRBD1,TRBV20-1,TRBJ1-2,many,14,CSAREAGTGYGYTF,TGCAGTGCTAGAGAGGCTGGGACAGGCTATGGCTACACCTTC
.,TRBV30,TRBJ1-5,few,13,CAWEPGHNQPQHF,TGTGCCTGGGAGCCGGGACACAATCAGCCCCAGCATTTT
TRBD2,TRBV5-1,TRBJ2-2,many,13,CASSTSDTGELFF,TGCGCCAGCAGCACTAGCGACACCGGGGAGCTGTTTTTT
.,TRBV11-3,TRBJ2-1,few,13,CASSLGLSNEQFF,TGTGCCAGCAGCTTAGGACTCTCCAATGAGCAGTTCTTC
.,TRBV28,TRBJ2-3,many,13,CASQPPSTDTQYF,TGTGCCAGCCAACCCCCTAGCACAGATACGCAGTATTTT
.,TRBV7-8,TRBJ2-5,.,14,CASSLSGITETQYF,TGTGCCAGCAGCTTATCCGGGATTACGGAGACCCAGTACTTC
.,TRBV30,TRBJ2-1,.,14,CAWSVGGSVNEQFF,TGTGCCTGGAGTGTGGGTGGGAGCGTTAATGAGCAGTTCTTC
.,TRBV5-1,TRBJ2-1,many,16,CASSIDSGIAGNEQFF,TGCGCCAGCAGCATCGACAGCGGTATCGCGGGCAATGAGCAGTTCTTC
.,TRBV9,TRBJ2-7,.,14,CASSLQWPDYEQYF,TGCGCCAGCAGCTTGCAGTGGCCAGACTACGAGCAGTACTTC